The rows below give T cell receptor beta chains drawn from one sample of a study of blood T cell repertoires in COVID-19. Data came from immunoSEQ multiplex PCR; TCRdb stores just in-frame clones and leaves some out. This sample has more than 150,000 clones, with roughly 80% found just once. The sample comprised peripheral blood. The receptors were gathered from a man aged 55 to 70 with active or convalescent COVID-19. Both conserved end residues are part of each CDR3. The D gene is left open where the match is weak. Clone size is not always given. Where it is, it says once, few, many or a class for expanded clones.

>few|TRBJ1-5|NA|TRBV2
TGTGCCAGCAGTGAATGGCGGCAGGGGAATCAGCCCCAGCATTTT
CASSEWRQGNQPQHF
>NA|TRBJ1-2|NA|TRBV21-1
TGTGCCAGCAGCAAAGCTATAGGACAGTTTAACTATGGCTACACCTTC
CASSKAIGQFNYGYTF
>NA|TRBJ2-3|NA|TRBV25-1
TGTGCCAGCAGTGACAGCGGCGACTCCACAGATACGCAGTATTTT
CASSDSGDSTDTQYF
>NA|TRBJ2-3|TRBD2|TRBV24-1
TGTGCCACCAGTCCGGGACTAGCGGGCTCGAGGAGTGAGGCAGATACGCAGTATTTT
CATSPGLAGSRSEADTQYF
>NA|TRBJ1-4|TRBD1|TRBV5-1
TGCGCCAGCAGCCGAGGGGGACAGGGAAAAAATGAAAAACTGTTTTTT
CASSRGGQGKNEKLFF
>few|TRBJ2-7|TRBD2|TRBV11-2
TGTGCCAGCAGCCTTCCGGGACTAGCCGTCTACGAGCAGTACTTC
CASSLPGLAVYEQYF
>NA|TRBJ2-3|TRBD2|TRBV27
TGTGCCACCCTTCCCCACGGGGGGTTAGGGGATACGCAGTATTTT
CATLPHGGLGDTQYF
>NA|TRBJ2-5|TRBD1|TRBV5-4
TGTGCCAGCAGCGGCGAGGACAGGGAGACCCAGTACTTC
CASSGEDRETQYF
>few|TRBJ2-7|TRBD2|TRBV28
TGTGCCAGCAGTTTGGGGGGGACAGCTCGAGGCGGGAGGGCCACTGGGGTCTCCTACGAGCAGTACTTC
CASSLGGTARGGRATGVSYEQYF
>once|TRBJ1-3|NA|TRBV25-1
TGTGGGGCTGCAGGCCAGAGCTCTGGAAACACCATATATTTT
CGAAGQSSGNTIYF